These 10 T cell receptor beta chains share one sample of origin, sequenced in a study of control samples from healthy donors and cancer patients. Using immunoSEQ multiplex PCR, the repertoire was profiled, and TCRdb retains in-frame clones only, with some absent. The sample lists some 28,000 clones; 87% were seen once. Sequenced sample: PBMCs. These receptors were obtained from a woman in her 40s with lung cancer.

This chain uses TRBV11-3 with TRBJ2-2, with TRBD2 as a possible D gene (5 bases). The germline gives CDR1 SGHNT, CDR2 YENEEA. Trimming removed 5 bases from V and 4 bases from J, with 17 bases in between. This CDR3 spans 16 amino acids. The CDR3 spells CASSTRGGETTGELFF. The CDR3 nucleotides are TGTGCCAGCAGCACCCGAGGAGGAGAAACCACCGGGGAGCTGTTTTTT.

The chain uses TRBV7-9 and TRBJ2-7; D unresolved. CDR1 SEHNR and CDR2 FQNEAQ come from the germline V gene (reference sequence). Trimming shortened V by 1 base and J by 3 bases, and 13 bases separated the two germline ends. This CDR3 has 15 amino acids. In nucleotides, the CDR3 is TGTGCCAGCAGCTTAGTTTCGGTTAGCCTCTACGAGCAGTACTTC. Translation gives CASSLVSVSLYEQYF.

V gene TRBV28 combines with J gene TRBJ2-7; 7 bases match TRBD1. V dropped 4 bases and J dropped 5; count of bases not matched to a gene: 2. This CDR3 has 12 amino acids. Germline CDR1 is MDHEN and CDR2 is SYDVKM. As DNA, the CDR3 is TGTGCCAGCAGTTCCACAGGGGACGAGCAGTACTTC. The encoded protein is CASSSTGDEQYF.

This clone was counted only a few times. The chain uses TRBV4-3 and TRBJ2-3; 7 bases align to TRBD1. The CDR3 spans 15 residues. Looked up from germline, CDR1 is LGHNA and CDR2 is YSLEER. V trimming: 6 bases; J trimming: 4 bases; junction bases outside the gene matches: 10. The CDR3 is CASSSKQGRADTQYF. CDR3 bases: TGCGCCAGCAGTTCCAAACAGGGGCGGGCAGATACGCAGTATTTT.

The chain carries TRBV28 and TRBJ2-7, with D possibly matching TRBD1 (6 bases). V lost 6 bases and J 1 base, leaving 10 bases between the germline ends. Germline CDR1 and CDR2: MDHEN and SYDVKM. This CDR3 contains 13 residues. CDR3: CASRGGLSYEQYF. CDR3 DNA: TGTGCCAGCAGAGGGGGTCTGTCCTACGAGCAGTACTTC.

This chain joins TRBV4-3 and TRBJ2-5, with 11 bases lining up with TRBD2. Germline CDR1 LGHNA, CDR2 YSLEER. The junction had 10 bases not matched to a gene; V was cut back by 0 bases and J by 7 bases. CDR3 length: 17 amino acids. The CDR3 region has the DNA TGCGCCAGCAGCCAAGACCTGACTAGCGGGGTGGGTGGGACCCAGTACTTC. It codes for CASSQDLTSGVGGTQYF.

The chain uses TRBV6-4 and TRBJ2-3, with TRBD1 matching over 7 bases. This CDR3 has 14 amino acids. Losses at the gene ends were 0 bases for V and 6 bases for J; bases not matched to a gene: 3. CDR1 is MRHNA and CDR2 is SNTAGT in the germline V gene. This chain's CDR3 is CASSDSIRGDTQYF. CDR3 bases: TGTGCCAGCAGTGACTCGATCAGGGGGGATACGCAGTATTTT.

CDR3 loop: CASSTDGMTRGYTF. CDR3 sequence (DNA): TGTGCCAGCAGCACCGACGGGATGACGCGTGGCTACACCTTC. V gene TRBV6-5 combines with J gene TRBJ1-2; D is unclear. The CDR3 has 14 residues. CDR1 and CDR2 from the germline V gene are MNHEY and SVGAGI. Trimming shortened V by 6 bases and J by 7 bases, and 18 bases separated the two germline ends.

The CDR3 sequence: CASSLPSAAGELFF. The CDR3 DNA follows: TGTGCCAGCAGCCTCCCTAGCGCCGCCGGGGAGCTGTTTTTT. The V gene is TRBV13, the J gene TRBJ2-2, with a tentative D call TRBD2 (6 bases). V was pared by 5 bases and J by 6 bases, with 13 bases between. CDR3 length: 14 amino acids. The germline V gene has CDR1 PRHDT and CDR2 FYEKMQ (reference sequence).

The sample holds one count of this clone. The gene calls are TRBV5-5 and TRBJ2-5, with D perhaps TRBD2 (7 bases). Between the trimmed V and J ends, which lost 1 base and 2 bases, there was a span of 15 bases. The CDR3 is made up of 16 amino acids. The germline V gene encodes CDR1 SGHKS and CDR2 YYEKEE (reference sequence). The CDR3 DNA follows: TGTGCCAGCAGCTTGTTCCGCGGGGGCCCTCAAGAGACCCAGTACTTC. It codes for CASSLFRGGPQETQYF.